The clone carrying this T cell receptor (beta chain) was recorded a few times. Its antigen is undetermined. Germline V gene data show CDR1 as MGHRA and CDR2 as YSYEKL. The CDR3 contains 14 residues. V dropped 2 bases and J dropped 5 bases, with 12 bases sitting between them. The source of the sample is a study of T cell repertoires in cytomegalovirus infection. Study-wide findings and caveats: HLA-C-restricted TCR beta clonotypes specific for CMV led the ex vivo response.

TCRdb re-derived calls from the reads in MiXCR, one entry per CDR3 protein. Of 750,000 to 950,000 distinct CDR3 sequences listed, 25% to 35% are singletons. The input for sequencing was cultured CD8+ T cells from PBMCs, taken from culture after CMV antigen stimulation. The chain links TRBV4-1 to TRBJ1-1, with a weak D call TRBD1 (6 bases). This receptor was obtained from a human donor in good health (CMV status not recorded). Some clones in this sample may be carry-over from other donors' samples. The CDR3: CASSQIQGVTEAFF. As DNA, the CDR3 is TGCGCCAGCAGCCAAATACAGGGTGTTACTGAAGCTTTCTTT.